This T cell receptor (beta chain) was obtained from a study of T cells in tumors after PD-1 blockade (dated by TCRdb to between 2019 and 2020). Regarding the study in general: Patients were excluded if they had prior checkpoint blockade, use of systemic immunosuppressants, or recent radiotherapy or other anti-cancer therapy within 4 weeks. Pembrolizumab 200 mg every 3 weeks or cemiplimab 350 mg every 2 weeks was administered to patients. A subset of patients also received ongoing daily vismodegib 150 mg during anti-PD-1 treatment. Peripheral blood samples averaged around 110,000 TCR templates (range about 24,679-290,000) and roughly 35,000 unique clonotypes. Paired single-cell RNA and TCR sequencing was performed on site-matched tumors from BCC or SCC patients before and after anti-PD-1 therapy. Bulk TCR sequencing was performed on nine to eleven peripheral blood samples from a few patients to compare blood and tumor clonotypes. RECIST version 1.1 was the standard used to evaluate clinical response. The research as a whole found: Roughly 41% of TCR clonotypes from the tumor were detected in blood, and certain novel exhausted tumor clones were present in blood collected before treatment, which suggests recruitment from the periphery. The source of novel T cell clones was not identified, and lymphoid organs or rare unexpanded clones within the tumor or the tumor periphery could be included among the possible sources.

For this chain, trimming is 9 bases at the V end and 3 bases at the J end, and the number of junction bases without a gene match is 20. CDR1 and CDR2 are read off the germline V gene (reference sequence) as SEHNR and FQNEAQ. Measured from the cysteine to the phenylalanine, the CDR3 is 17 residues long. Left in the record is the CDR3 DNA by itself, 51 bases read in frame from the first base. Deep TCRbeta sequencing was performed with the immunoSEQ platform. In the original analysis: For further analysis, only productive rearrangements were exported out of the immunoSEQ Analyzer. T cell phenotypes were assigned to bulk TCRbeta clonotypes by matching the clonotypes to single-cell RNA+TCR-seq clones that had the same TCRbeta sequence. Clone enrichment in tumor was calculated as tumor frequency divided by PBMC frequency from bulk TCR sequencing. GLIPH was used to group TCRs into specificity groups, clusters of distinct TCRs likely recognizing common antigens via shared CDR3 motifs. The immuneACCESS repertoire file appears here via TCRdb, limited to in-frame rearrangements. These files lack a portion of the clones; in checked studies, under half of the deficit traces to unresolved V genes, and the cause of the others is not known. The V and J calls and clone size were taken over from that table, and D and trimming were inferred from the DNA. In all, the sample holds approximately 48,000 clones, and more than 65% of those were seen once. Together, the top ten hold 4% to 4.5% of the sample.

In the paper's terms, the time point label means: before anti-PD-1 therapy. For bulk TCRbeta sequencing, genomic DNA was extracted from tumor biopsies or peripheral blood, and input amounts ranged from about 616 ng to 6,500 ng. Every patient was a poor candidate for surgical resection and had histologically proven advanced or metastatic basal or squamous cell carcinoma. Of the ten or so patients making up the basal cell carcinoma cohort, about 8 underwent bulk tumor TCR sequencing. To note about this clone: The target of this receptor is not known. One base away there is no much larger clone; base qualities are not given.

The clonotype comes from a human donor with basal cell carcinoma. The rearrangement combines TRBV7-9 with TRBJ2-7; TRBD1 fits 7 bases in the junction. The sequencing used PBMCs, collected before anti-PD-1 treatment. Here the CDR3 is given as CASYTSGGQPKVYEQYF. The nucleotide sequence reads as follows: TGTGCCAGTTATACCTCAGGGGGACAGCCAAAGGTCTACGAGCAGTACTTC.